The 5 T cell receptor beta chains below were found in one sample sequenced in a study of blood T cell repertoires in COVID-19. TCRdb keeps only in-frame clones here, not all; method: immunoSEQ multiplex PCR. The repertoire holds over 85,000 clones, with approximately 90% as singletons. Sequenced input: peripheral blood. These receptor sequences come from a woman in her fifties or sixties with acute or convalescent COVID-19.

The V gene is TRBV28, the J gene TRBJ1-2, with D unclear. V dropped 4 bases and J dropped 3 bases, with 21 bases sitting between them. Germline-derived CDR1 and CDR2 are MDHEN and SYDVKM. The CDR3 is made up of 17 amino acids. CDR3 in amino acids: CASSSNLRALEDYGYTF. The CDR3 bases are TGTGCCAGCAGTTCAAACCTGCGCGCTCTAGAAGACTATGGCTACACCTTC.

The chain combines TRBV24-1 with TRBJ2-1; TRBD2 matches 11 bases. Germline V gene data show CDR1 as KGHDR and CDR2 as SFDVKD. Trimming took 3 bases from V and 12 from J; bases not matched to a gene: 15. CDR3 size: 17 residues. CDR3 protein: CATSDQTLAGGPHGQFF. Here the CDR3 DNA reads TGTGCCACCAGTGATCAAACCCTAGCGGGAGGCCCGCATGGGCAGTTCTTC.

The chain recombines TRBV11-3 with TRBJ2-1, with 12 nucleotides matching TRBD2. The length of the CDR3 is 16 residues. Trimming took 1 base from V and 4 from J; bases not matched to a gene: 2. CDR1 is SGHNT and CDR2 is YENEEA in the germline V gene. This chain's CDR3 is CASSLGGLAGYNEQFF. DNA for the CDR3: TGTGCCAGCAGCTTAGGGGGACTAGCGGGTTACAATGAGCAGTTCTTC.

To note about this clone: At the DNA level, this CDR3 is encoded by other sequences in the same sample as well. V usage is TRBV11-2 and J usage is TRBJ2-3; D is undetermined. V lost 1 base, J lost 2 bases, and 10 bases lay in between. CDR1 is SGHAT and CDR2 is FQNNGV in the germline V gene. The CDR3 length is 15 residues. The CDR3 sequence is CASSLVASSTDTQYF. CDR3 DNA: TGTGCCAGCAGCTTAGTTGCCAGTTCCACAGATACGCAGTATTTT.

This clone was counted once. V usage is TRBV27 and J usage is TRBJ2-1, with D perhaps TRBD2 (5 bases). Deletions cut 6 bases from V and 4 bases from J, with 19 bases between. Germline CDR1 reads MNHEY; CDR2 reads SMNVEV (reference sequence). CDR3 length: 16 residues. The CDR3 nucleotides read TGTGCCAGCAGGCGTTACCGGGATTCTTTGTACAATGAGCAGTTCTTC. Amino acid sequence: CASRRYRDSLYNEQFF.